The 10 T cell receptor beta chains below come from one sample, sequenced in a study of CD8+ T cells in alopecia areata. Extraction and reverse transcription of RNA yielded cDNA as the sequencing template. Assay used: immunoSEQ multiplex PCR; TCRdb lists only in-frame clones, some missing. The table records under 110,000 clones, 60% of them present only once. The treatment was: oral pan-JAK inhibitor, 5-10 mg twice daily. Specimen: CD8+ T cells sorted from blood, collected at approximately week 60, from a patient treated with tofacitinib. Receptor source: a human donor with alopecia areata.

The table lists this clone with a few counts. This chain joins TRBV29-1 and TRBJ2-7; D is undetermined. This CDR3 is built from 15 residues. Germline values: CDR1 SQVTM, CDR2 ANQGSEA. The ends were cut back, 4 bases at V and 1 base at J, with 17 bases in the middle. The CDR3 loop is CSVVGSDLLSYEQYF. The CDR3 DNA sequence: TGCAGCGTTGTGGGGTCAGACCTTTTGTCCTACGAGCAGTACTTC.

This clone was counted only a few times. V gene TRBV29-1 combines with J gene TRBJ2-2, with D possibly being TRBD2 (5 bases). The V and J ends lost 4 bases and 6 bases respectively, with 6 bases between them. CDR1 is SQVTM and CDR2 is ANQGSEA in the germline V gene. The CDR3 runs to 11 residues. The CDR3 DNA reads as TGCAGCGTTGGGAGGTCCGGGGAGCTGTTTTTT. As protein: CSVGRSGELFF.

The CDR3 reads CASSLEGINQPQHF. As DNA, the CDR3 is TGTGCCAGCAGCTTGGAGGGAATAAATCAGCCCCAGCATTTT. V gene TRBV5-6 combines with J gene TRBJ1-5, with D unresolved. The CDR3 is 14 residues long. The V and J ends lost 0 bases and 4 bases respectively, with 8 bases between them. Germline V CDR1 and CDR2: SGHDT, YYEEEE.

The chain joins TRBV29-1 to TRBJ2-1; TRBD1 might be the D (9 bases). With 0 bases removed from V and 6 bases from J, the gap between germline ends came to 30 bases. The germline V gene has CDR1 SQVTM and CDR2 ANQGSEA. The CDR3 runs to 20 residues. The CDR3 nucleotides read TGCAGCGTTGAAGACCTACCGGGACAGGGTCAAGCGGGGGTCCTCAATGAGCAGTTCTTC. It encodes CSVEDLPGQGQAGVLNEQFF.

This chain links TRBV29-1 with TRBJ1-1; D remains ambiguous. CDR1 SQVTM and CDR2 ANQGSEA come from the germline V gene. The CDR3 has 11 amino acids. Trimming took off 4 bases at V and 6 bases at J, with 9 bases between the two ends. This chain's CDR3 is CSVGSGAEAFF. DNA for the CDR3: TGCAGCGTTGGGTCCGGGGCTGAAGCTTTCTTT.

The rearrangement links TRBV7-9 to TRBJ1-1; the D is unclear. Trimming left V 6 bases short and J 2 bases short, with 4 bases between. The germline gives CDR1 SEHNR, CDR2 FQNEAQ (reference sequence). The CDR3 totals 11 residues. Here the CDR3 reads CASRRNTEAFF. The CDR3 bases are TGTGCCAGCAGGAGAAACACTGAAGCTTTCTTT.

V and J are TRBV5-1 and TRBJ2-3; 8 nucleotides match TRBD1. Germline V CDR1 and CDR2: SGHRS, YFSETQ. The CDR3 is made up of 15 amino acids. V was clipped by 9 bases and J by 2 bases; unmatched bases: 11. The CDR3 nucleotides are TGCGCCACCAGACAGGGGAGTACGTCCACAGATACGCAGTATTTT. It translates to CATRQGSTSTDTQYF. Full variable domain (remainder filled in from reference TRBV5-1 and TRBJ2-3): KAGVTQTPRYLIKTRGQQVTLSCSPISGHRSVSWYQQTPGQGLQFLFEYFSETQRNKGNFPGRFSGRQFSNSRSEMNVSTLELGDSALYLCATRQGSTSTDTQYFGPGTRLTVL.

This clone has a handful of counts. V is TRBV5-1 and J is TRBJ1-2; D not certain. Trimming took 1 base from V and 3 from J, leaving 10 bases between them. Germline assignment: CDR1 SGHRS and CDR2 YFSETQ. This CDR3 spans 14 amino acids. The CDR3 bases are TGCGCCAGCAGCTTGAGGAGGGCATACTATGGCTACACCTTC. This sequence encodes CASSLRRAYYGYTF.

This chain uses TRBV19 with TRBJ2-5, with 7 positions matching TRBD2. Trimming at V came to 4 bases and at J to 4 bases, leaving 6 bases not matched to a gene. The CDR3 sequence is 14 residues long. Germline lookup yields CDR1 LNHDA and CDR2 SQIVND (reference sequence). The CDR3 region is CASSNRGVRETQYF. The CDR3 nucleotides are TGTGCCAGTAGTAATCGGGGGGTACGAGAGACCCAGTACTTC. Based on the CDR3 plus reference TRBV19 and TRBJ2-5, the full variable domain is DGGITQSPKYLFRKEGQNVTLSCEQNLNHDAMYWYRQDPGQGLRLIYYSQIVNDFQKGDIAEGYSVSREKKESFPLTVTSAQKNPTAFYLCASSNRGVRETQYFGPGTRLLVL.

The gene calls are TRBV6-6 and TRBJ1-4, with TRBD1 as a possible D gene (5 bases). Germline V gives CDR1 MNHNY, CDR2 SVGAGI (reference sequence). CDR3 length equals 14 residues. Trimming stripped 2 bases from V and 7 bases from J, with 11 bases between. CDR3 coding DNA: TGTGCCAGCAGTTACATCTCGGGGGGTGAAAAACTGTTTTTT. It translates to CASSYISGGEKLFF.